This T cell receptor (beta chain) was obtained from a study of shared clonotypes between healthy human individuals. General study results and limits: What naive subsets generally showed was a larger estimated richness than memory subsets showed.

Note on this clone: The target antigen is unknown.

Here immunoSEQ multiplex PCR was the method, and the copy in TCRdb shows in-frame clones only, minus some. Among roughly 600,000 clones listed, 95% to 98% were seen once. Only CD45RO-negative cells positively selected for CCR7 counted as naive CD8 cells, so terminally differentiated effector memory CD45RA+ cells were excluded. The study drew its donors from healthy HIV-negative adults without recent acute infections or vaccinations. The sample comprised naive CD8+ T cells sorted from blood. The receptor was isolated from a man aged 30 to 39 in good health.

CDR3 nucleotide sequence: TGTGCCAGCAGCTTAGTGGTACCCGGCCCCGGCGAGCAGTACTTC. The encoded protein is CASSLVVPGPGEQYF. The chain combines TRBV7-9 with TRBJ2-7; D unclear. Looked up from germline, CDR1 is SEHNR and CDR2 is FQNEAQ (reference sequence). CDR3 size: 15 residues. V gave up 1 base and J gave up 6 bases, with 16 bases separating them.